Following are 4 T cell receptor beta chains from one sample sequenced in a study of OX40 agonist ivuxolimab in advanced cancers. This table comes from immunoSEQ multiplex PCR, and its TCRdb copy is limited to in-frame clones, with some not included. The data hold tens of thousands of clones, with roughly 90% observed a single time. The specimen comprised CD4+ or CD8+ T cells sorted from blood, sampled in a trial of the OX40 agonist ivuxolimab. Every receptor here comes from an adult with an advanced solid tumor such as melanoma, head and neck, liver or kidney cancer.

V usage is TRBV5-5 and J usage is TRBJ1-5; D perhaps matches TRBD1 (5 bases). Between the trimmed V and J ends, which lost 1 base and 8 bases, there was a span of 13 bases. The CDR3 has 14 amino acids. Germline CDR1 reads SGHKS; CDR2 reads YYEKEE (reference sequence). The CDR3 bases are TGTGCCAGCAGCTTGTGGGGCGATGAGGAGCCCCAGCATTTT. Translated: CASSLWGDEEPQHF.

This chain connects TRBV6-5 to TRBJ2-5, with 11 bases lining up with TRBD2. This CDR3 comprises 15 residues. The germline V gene encodes CDR1 MNHEY and CDR2 SVGAGI. V was pared by 3 bases and J by 5 bases, with 5 bases of the junction left unmatched. The CDR3 protein is CASSYDTSGSETQYF. CDR3 DNA sequence: TGTGCCAGCAGTTATGATACTAGCGGGAGTGAGACCCAGTACTTC.

The chain employs TRBV6-1 and TRBJ2-7; TRBD2 agrees at 12 bases. The CDR3 is made up of 13 amino acids. The V and J ends lost 10 bases and 3 bases, in that order; junction bases with no gene match: 4. Germline CDR1 MNHNS, CDR2 SASEGT. CDR3 residues: CATRLAGDYEQYF. Here the CDR3 DNA reads TGTGCCACCCGACTAGCGGGAGACTACGAGCAGTACTTC.

The genes are TRBV29-1 and TRBJ2-3, with TRBD2 matching 9 bases. Trimming took 6 bases from V and 1 from J; bases not matched to a gene: 14. CDR1 is SQVTM, CDR2 ANQGSEA, per germline. There are 17 residues in the CDR3. In DNA, the CDR3 is TGCAGCGTGGATGGTGTCAGGGTAGCGGGAGGCACAGATACGCAGTATTTT. This gives the protein CSVDGVRVAGGTDTQYF.